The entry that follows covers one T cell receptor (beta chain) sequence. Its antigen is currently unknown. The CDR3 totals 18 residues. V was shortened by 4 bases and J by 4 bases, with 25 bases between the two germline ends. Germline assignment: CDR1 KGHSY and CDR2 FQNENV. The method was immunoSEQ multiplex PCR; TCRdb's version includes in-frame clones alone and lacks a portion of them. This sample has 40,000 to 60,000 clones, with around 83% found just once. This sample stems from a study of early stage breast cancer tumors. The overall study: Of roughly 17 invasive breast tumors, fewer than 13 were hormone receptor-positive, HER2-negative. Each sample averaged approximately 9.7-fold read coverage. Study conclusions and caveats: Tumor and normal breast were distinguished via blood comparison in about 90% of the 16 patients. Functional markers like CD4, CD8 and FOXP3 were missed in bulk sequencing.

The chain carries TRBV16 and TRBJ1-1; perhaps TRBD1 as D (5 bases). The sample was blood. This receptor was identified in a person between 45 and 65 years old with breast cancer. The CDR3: CASSLISTPGPIGTEAFF. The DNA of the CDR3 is TGTGCCAGCAGCCTAATTAGTACTCCGGGACCGATCGGCACTGAAGCTTTCTTT.